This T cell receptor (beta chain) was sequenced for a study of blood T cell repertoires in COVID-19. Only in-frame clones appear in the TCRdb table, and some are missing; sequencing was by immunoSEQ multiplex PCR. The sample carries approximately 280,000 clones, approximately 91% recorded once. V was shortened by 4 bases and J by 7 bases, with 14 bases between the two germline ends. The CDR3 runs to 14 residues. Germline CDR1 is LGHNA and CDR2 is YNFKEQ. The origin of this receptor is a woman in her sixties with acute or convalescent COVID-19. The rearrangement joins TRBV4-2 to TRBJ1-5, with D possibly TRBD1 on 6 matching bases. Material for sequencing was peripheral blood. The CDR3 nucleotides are TGTGCCAGCAGCCCGGGACACTTGGGGCAGCCCCAGCATTTT. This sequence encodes CASSPGHLGQPQHF.